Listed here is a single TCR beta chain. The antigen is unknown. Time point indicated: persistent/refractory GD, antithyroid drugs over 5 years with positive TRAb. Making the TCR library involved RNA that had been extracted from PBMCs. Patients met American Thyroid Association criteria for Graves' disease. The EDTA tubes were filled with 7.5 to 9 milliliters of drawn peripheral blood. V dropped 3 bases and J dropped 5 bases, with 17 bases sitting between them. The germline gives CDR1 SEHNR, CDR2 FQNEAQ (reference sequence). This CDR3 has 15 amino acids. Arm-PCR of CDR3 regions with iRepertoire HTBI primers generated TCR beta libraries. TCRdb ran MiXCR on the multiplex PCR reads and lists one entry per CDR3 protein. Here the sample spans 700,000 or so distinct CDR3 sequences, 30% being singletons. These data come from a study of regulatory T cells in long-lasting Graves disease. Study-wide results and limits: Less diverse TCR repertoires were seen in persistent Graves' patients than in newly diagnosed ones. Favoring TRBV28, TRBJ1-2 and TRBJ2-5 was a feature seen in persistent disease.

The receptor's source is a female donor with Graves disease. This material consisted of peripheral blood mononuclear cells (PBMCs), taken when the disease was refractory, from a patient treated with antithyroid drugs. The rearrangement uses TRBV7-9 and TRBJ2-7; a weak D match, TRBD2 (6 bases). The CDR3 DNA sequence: TGTGCCAGCAGCTTTCCCGGGGCAGGGAGGAACGAGCAGTACTTC. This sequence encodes CASSFPGAGRNEQYF.